This T cell receptor (beta chain) came from a study of T cell changes during pregnancy in multiple sclerosis. Produced via immunoSEQ multiplex PCR; TCRdb's table is partial and in-frame only. The sample lists more than 65,000 clones, 90% to 95% seen once, with around 1% in the top ten. In its sample, this clone was seen once. The sample was peripheral blood, taken in the second trimester of pregnancy. The TCR was taken from a female donor with multiple sclerosis, enrolled in a pregnancy study.

DNA for the CDR3: TGTGCCAGTAGTATCGGGGGGCTCAGCAATCAGCCCCAGCATTTT. Protein: CASSIGGLSNQPQHF. This sequence joins TRBV19 and TRBJ1-5; D possibly corresponds to TRBD1 (6 bases). The germline V and J ends were trimmed by 3 bases and 1 base, with 10 bases remaining between them. This CDR3 is built from 15 residues. The germline V gene encodes CDR1 LNHDA and CDR2 SQIVND (reference sequence).